This entry concerns a single T cell receptor (beta chain). Its antigen is unidentified. These data originate in a study of graft-versus-host responses after intestinal transplantation. Study overall: Every recipient underwent anti-thymocyte globulin induction, then tacrolimus and steroids for roughly three years. Whole-study results and caveats: Analysis identified GvH clones in recipient marrow, with some appearing first in ileum or blood. Subjects displaying graft-donor T cell macrochimerism possessed elevated graft-versus-host to host-versus-graft clonal ratios inside allografts.

Libraries were prepared by immunoSEQ multiplex PCR; TCRdb keeps only in-frame clonotypes and omits some of them. In the table there are about 97,000 clones, 92% of which are singletons. CDR1 is SNHLY and CDR2 is FYNNEI in the germline V gene. Trimming took 5 bases from V and 1 from J; bases not matched to a gene: 17. The CDR3 extends over 20 amino acids. Sequenced material: unstimulated CD8+ T cells sorted from spleen or lymph node cells, taken before transplant. The TCR was taken from a human donor who was the organ donor for an intestinal transplant. The chain carries TRBV2 and TRBJ2-6, with 7 nucleotides matching TRBD1. CDR3 nucleotide sequence: TGTGCCAGCAGTTCGGAGCCCGGGACAGAACCTTCTTCTGGGGCCAACGTCCTGACTTTC. Translated, it gives CASSSEPGTEPSSGANVLTF.